The clone carrying this T cell receptor beta chain came up once. The record originates from a study of blood T cell repertoires in COVID-19. Study background: In each case, the material was cDNA or gDNA derived from T cells, B-cell-depleted T cells, or PBMCs.

Patients from Seattle were sampled longitudinally, starting during active infection. The V and J ends lost 6 bases and 0 bases respectively, with 10 bases between them. The CDR3 runs 14 residues. CDR1 is SGHRS, CDR2 YFSETQ, per germline. How the authors handled the data: Researchers report that nucleated cell counts were estimated from reference gene primer amplification. Measured with immunoSEQ multiplex PCR; TCRdb has only the in-frame clones, and not every one. V and J calls and clone size come straight from that table; D and trimming were deduced from the DNA. The profile shows 400,000 or so clones, 89% of them singletons.

The receptor was derived from a woman aged 35 to 49 with COVID-19, enrolled during active disease. V usage is TRBV5-1 and J usage is TRBJ1-3; no firm D call. Sequencing was done on a sample of peripheral blood. The CDR3 here is CASTMGSSGNTIYF. The CDR3 region has the DNA TGCGCCAGCACCATGGGGAGCTCTGGAAACACCATATATTTT.